The 5 T cell receptor beta chains reported below all come from one sample, sequenced in a study of shared clonotypes between healthy human individuals (dated by TCRdb to 2019 to 2021). Library prep was done by the immunoSEQ multiplex PCR assay. The source is immuneACCESS, and TCRdb retained only in-frame sequences with V and J called. Part of the clones is not carried over; for the studies checked, unresolved V genes explain less than half of this, and the remainder is unexplained. This sample gives over a million clones in total; roughly 96% of them show up just once. The ten most abundant clones make up approximately 1.2% of the sample. Sequencing input: naive CD4+ T cells sorted from blood. Reading the label with the study, this specimen's cell subset or site is: CD45RA+ positively selected. These receptors all come from a man younger than 40 in good health.

The chain links TRBV7-6 to TRBJ2-7; D unclear. Per germline, CDR1 SGHVS and CDR2 FNYEAQ. Trimming cost V 2 bases and J 6 bases, with 8 bases left between them. This CDR3 region has 12 residues. This CDR3 reads CASSLQRSEQYF. CDR3 DNA: TGTGCCAGCAGCTTACAACGATCCGAGCAGTACTTC. Full variable domain (missing parts from reference TRBV7-6 and TRBJ2-7): GAGVSQSPRYKVTKRGQDVALRCDPISGHVSLYWYRQALGQGPEFLTYFNYEAQQDKSGLPNDRFSAERPEGSISTLTIQRTEQRDSAMYRCASSLQRSEQYFGPGTRLTVT.

The chain recombines TRBV19 with TRBJ2-7; the match to TRBD1 covers 7 bases. V was pared by 6 bases and J by 6 bases, with 8 bases of the junction left unmatched. The CDR3 totals 13 residues. The germline CDR1 and CDR2 sequences are LNHDA and SQIVND (reference sequence). The CDR3 DNA follows: TGTGCCAGTAGACCCCAGACAGGGAGCGAGCAGTACTTC. Encoded protein: CASRPQTGSEQYF.

The gene calls are TRBV2 and TRBJ2-3; TRBD2 is a possible D gene (5 bases). The CDR3 length is 15 residues. Trimming left V 6 bases short and J 7 bases short, with 20 bases between. Germline lookup yields CDR1 SNHLY and CDR2 FYNNEI. The CDR3 coding sequence is TGTGCCAGCAGCCACGAGGGCGGGTTGGGGAATACGCAGTATTTT. This codes for CASSHEGGLGNTQYF. The entire variable domain, with the rest obtained from reference TRBV2 and TRBJ2-3, is as follows: EPEVTQTPSHQVTQMGQEVILRCVPISNHLYFYWYRQILGQKVEFLVSFYNNEISEKSEIFDDQFSVERPDGSNFTLKIRSTKLEDSAMYFCASSHEGGLGNTQYFGPGTRLTVL.

This clone was detected once. The chain couples TRBV5-4 to TRBJ2-6; D perhaps matches TRBD1 (5 bases). CDR1 is SGHNT and CDR2 is YYREEE in the germline V gene (reference sequence). The CDR3 runs to 16 residues. The V end was cut by 3 bases, the J end by 0 bases, with 10 bases between. CDR3 sequence: CASSSTEISGANVLTF. CDR3 DNA sequence: TGTGCCAGCAGCTCGACAGAAATCTCTGGGGCCAACGTCCTGACTTTC.

This sequence joins TRBV11-2 and TRBJ1-1; 7 bases are shared with TRBD1. From germline, CDR1 is SGHAT and CDR2 FQNNGV. The junction had 19 bases not matched to a gene; V was cut back by 7 bases and J by 5 bases. The CDR3 extends over 17 amino acids. DNA of the CDR3: TGTGCCAGCACCTCCCCCCTACGTAGGGGGCTGAGGACTGAAGCTTTCTTT. Translated: CASTSPLRRGLRTEAFF.